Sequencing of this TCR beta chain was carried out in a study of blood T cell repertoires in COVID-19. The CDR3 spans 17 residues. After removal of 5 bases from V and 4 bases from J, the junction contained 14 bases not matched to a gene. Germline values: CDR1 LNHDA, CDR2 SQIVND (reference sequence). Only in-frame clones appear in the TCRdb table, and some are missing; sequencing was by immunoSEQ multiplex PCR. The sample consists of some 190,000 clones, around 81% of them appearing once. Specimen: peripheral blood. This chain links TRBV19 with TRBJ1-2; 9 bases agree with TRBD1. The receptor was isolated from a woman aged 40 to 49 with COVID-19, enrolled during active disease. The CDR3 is CASSPGTGMPPSYGYTF. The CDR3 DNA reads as TGTGCCAGTAGTCCAGGGACAGGGATGCCACCGAGCTATGGCTACACCTTC.